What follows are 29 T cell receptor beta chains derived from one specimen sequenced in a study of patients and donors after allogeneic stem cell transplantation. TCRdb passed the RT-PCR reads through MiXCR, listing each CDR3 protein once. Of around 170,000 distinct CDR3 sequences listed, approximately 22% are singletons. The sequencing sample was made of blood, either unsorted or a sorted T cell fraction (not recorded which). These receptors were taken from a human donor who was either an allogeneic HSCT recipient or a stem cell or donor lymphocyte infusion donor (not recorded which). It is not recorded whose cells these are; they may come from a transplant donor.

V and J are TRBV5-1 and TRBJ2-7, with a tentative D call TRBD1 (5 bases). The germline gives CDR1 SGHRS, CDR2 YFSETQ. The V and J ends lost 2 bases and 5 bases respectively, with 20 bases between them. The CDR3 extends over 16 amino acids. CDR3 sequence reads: CASSLTGPAVGDEQYF. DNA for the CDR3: TGCGCCAGCAGCTTAACAGGCCCGGCAGTAGGGGACGAGCAGTACTTC.

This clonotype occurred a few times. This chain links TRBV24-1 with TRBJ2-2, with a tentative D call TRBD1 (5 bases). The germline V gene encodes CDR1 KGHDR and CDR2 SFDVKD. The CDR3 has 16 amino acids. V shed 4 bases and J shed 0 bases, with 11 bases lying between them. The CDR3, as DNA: TGTGCCACCAGTGACGCTCAGGGCCCGAACACCGGGGAGCTGTTTTTT. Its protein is CATSDAQGPNTGELFF.

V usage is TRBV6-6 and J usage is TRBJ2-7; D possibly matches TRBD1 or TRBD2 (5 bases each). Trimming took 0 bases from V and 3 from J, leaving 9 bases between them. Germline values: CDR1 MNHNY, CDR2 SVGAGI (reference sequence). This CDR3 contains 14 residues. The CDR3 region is CASSYSGTVYEQYF. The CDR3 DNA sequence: TGTGCCAGCAGTTACTCAGGGACGGTCTACGAGCAGTACTTC.

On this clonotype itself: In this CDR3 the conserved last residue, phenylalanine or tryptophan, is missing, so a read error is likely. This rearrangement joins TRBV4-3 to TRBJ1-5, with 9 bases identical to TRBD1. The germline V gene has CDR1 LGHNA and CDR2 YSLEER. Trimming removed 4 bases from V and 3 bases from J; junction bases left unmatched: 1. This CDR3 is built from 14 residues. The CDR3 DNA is TGCGCCAGCAGCCGGGACAGGGACAATCAGCCCCAGCATTTG. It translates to CASSRDRDNQPQHL.

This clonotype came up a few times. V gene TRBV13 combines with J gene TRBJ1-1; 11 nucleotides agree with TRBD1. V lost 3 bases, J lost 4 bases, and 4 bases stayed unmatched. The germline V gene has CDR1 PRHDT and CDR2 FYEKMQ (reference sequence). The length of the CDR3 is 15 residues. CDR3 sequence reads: CASSFPGTGGTEAFF. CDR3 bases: TGTGCCAGCAGCTTCCCCGGGACAGGGGGCACTGAAGCTTTCTTT. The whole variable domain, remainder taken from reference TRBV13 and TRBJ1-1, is AAGVIQSPRHLIKEKRETATLKCYPIPRHDTVYWYQQGPGQDPQFLISFYEKMQSDKGSIPDRFSAQQFSDYHSELNMSSLELGDSALYFCASSFPGTGGTEAFFGQGTRLTVV.

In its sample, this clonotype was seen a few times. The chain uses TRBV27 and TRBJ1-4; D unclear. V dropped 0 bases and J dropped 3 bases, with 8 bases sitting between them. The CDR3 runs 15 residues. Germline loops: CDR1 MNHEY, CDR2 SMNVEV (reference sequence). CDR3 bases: TGTGCCAGCAGTTTATCGGCAAGTGCTAATGAAAAACTGTTTTTT. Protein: CASSLSASANEKLFF.

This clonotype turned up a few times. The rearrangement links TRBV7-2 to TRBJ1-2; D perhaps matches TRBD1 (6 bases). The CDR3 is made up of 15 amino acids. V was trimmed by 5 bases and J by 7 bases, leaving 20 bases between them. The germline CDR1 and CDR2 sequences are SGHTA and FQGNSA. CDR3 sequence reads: CASSPGAGGAIGYTF. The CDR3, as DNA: TGTGCCAGCAGCCCCGGAGCGGGGGGCGCGATTGGCTACACCTTC.

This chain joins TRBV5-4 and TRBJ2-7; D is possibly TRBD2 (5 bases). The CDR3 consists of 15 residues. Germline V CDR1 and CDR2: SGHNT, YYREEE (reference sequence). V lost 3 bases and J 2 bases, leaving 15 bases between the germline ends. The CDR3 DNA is TGTGCCAGCAGCTACGCCCCCGGACTTACCTACGAGCAGTACTTC. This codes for CASSYAPGLTYEQYF.

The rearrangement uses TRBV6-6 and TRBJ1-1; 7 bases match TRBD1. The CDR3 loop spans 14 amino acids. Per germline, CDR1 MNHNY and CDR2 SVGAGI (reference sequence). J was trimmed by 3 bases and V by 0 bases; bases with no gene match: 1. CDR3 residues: CASSYSGTDTEAFF. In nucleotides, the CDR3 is TGTGCCAGCAGTTACTCGGGGACAGACACTGAAGCTTTCTTT.

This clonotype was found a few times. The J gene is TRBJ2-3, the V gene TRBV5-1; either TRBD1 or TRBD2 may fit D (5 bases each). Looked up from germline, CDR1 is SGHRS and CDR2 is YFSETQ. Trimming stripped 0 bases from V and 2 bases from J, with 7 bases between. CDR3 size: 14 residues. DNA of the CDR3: TGCGCCAGCAGCTTGGGGGGGTACACAGATACGCAGTATTTT. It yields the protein CASSLGGYTDTQYF.

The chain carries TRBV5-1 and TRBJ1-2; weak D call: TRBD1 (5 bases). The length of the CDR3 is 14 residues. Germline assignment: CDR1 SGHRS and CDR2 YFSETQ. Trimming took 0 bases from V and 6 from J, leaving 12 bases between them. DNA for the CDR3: TGCGCCAGCAGCTTGGCCCCGGGGCATGATGGCTACACCTTC. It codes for CASSLAPGHDGYTF.

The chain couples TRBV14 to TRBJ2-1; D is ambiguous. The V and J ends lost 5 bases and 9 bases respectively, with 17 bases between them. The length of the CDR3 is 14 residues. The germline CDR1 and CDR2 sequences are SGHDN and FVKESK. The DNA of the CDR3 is TGTGCCAGCAGCGGGTCCAGTCACCTTACTGAGCAGTTCTTC. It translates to CASSGSSHLTEQFF.

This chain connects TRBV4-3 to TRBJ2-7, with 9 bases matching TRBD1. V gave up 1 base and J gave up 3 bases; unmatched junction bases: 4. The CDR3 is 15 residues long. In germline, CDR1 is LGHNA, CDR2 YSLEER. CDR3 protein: CASSQGGTGYYEQYF. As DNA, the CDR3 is TGCGCCAGCAGCCAAGGTGGGACAGGGTACTACGAGCAGTACTTC.

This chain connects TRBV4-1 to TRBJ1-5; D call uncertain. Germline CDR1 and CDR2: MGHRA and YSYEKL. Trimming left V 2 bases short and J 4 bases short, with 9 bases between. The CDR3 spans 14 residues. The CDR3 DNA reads TGCGCCAGCAGCCAAAGGTCAGTGAATCAGCCCCAGCATTTT. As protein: CASSQRSVNQPQHF.

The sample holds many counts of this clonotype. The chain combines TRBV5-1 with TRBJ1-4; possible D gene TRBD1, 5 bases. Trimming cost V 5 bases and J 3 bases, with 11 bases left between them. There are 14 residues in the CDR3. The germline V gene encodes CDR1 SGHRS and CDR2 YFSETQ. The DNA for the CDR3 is TGCGCCAGCAGTGTCACGGGGGCTAATGAAAAACTGTTTTTT. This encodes CASSVTGANEKLFF.

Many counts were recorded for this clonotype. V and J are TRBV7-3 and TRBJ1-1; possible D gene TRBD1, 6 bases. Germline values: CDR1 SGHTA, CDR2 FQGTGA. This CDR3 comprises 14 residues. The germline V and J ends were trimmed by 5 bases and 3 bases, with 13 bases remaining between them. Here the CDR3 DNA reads TGTGCCAGCAGCCTGGACAGACTCGACACTGAAGCTTTCTTT. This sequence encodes CASSLDRLDTEAFF.

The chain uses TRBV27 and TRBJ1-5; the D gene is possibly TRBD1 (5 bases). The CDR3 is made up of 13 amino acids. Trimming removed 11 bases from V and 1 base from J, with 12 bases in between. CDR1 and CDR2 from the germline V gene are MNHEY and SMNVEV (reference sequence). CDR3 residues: CASGGMSNQPQHF. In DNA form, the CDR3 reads TGTGCCTCGGGGGGTATGAGCAATCAGCCCCAGCATTTT.

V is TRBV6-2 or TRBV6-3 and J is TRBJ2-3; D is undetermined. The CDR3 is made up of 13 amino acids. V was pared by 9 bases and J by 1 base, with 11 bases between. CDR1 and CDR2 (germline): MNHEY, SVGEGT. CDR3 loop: CASLPPGTDTQYF. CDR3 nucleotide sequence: TGTGCCAGTCTCCCCCCTGGCACAGATACGCAGTATTTT.

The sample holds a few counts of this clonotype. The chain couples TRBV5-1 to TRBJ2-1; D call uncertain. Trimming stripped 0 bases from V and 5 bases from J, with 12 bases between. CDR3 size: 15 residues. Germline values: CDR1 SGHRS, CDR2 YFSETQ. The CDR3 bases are TGCGCCAGCAGCTTGGTACCCACCCTAGACAATGAGCAGTTCTTC. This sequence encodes CASSLVPTLDNEQFF. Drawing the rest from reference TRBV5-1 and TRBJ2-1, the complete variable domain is KAGVTQTPRYLIKTRGQQVTLSCSPISGHRSVSWYQQTPGQGLQFLFEYFSETQRNKGNFPGRFSGRQFSNSRSEMNVSTLELGDSALYLCASSLVPTLDNEQFFGPGTRLTVL.

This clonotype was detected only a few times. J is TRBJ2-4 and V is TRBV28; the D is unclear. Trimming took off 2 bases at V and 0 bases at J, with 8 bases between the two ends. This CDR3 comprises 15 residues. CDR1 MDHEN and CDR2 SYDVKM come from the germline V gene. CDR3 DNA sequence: TGTGCCAGCAGTTTACGAAGGCTAGCCAAAAACATTCAGTACTTC. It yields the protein CASSLRRLAKNIQYF.

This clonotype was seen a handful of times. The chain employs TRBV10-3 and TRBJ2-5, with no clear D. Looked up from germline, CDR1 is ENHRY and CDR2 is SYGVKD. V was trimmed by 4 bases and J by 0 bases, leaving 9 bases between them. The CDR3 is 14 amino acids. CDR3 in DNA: TGTGCCATCAGTGGACACTCGTACCAAGAGACCCAGTACTTC. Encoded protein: CAISGHSYQETQYF.

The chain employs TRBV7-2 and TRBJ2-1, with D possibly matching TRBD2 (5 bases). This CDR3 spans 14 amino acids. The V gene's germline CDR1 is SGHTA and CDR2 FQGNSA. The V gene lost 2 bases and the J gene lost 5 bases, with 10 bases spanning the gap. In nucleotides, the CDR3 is TGTGCCAGCAGCTTACGGACTTCTAACAATGAGCAGTTCTTC. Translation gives CASSLRTSNNEQFF.

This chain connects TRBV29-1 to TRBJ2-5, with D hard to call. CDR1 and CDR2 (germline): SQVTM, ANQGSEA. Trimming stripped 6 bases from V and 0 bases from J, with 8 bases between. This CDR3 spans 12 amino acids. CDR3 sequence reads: CSVAIDQETQYF. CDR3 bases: TGCAGCGTCGCAATAGACCAAGAGACCCAGTACTTC.

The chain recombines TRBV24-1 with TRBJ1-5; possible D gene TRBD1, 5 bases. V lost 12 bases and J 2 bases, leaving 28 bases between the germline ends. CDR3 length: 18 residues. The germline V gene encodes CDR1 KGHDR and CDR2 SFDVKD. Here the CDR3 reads CAPDRRYTLGLGNQPQHF. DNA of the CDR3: TGTGCCCCTGATCGACGTTATACCTTGGGGCTGGGCAATCAGCCCCAGCATTTT.

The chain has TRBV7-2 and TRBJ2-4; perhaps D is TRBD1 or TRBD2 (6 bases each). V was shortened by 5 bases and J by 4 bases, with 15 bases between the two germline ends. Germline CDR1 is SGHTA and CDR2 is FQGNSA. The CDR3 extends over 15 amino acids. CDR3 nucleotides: TGTGCCAGCAGCCCTTCCCAGGGGACTAAAAACATTCAGTACTTC. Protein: CASSPSQGTKNIQYF.

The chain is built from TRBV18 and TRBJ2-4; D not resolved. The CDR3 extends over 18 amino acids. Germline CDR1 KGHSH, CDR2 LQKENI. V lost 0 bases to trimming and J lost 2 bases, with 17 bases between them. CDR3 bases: TGTGCCAGCTCACCACCATATCGGCAGGCCGCAACCAAAAACATTCAGTACTTC. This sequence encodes CASSPPYRQAATKNIQYF.

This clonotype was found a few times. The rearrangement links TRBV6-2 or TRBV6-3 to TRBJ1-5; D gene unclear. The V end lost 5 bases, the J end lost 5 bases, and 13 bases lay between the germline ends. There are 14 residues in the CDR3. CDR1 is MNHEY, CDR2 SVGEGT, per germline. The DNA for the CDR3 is TGTGCCAGCAGTCTCCAAAGGGTAGATCAGCCCCAGCATTTT. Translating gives CASSLQRVDQPQHF.

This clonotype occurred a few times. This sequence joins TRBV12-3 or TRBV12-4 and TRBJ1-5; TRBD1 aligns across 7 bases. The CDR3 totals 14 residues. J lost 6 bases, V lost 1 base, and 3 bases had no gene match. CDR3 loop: CASSLGTGGQPQHF. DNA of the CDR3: TGTGCCAGCAGTTTAGGGACAGGTGGTCAGCCCCAGCATTTT.

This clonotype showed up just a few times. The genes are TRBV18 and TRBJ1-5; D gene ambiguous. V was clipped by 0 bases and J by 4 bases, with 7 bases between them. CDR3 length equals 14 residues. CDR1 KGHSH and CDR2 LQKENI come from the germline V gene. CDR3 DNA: TGTGCCAGCTCACCACCTTACAGTAATCAGCCCCAGCATTTT. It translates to CASSPPYSNQPQHF.